These T cell receptor beta chains were read from a single sample in a study of CD8+ T cells in alopecia areata. Assay: immunoSEQ multiplex PCR; the TCRdb copy retains only in-frame clones and omits some. This sample has 98,000 or so clones, with approximately 59% found just once. Sequenced: CD8+ T cells sorted from blood. All receptors come from a human donor in good health. Each CDR3 is given with its conserved first and last residue. D genes are given only for firm matches. Some rows mark clone size as missing; the rest say once, few, many or name a class of expanded clone.

V gene,D gene,clone size,J gene,CDR3 protein,CDR3 DNA
TRBV27,-,-,TRBJ1-6,CASSFHSSPLHF,TGTGCCAGCAGTTTTCACAGTTCACCCCTCCACTTT
TRBV25-1,-,-,TRBJ1-6,CASRPTYLGGSPLHF,TGTGCCAGCAGACCTACCTACCTTGGCGGTTCACCCCTCCACTTT
TRBV7-8,-,-,TRBJ2-3,CASRSYRAHGGTQYF,TGTGCCAGCAGATCTTACAGGGCTCACGGGGGGACGCAGTATTTT
TRBV6-1,-,-,TRBJ1-2,CASSGAGDLHYGYTF,TGTGCCAGCAGCGGAGCAGGGGACTTACACTATGGCTACACCTTC
TRBV7-9,-,-,TRBJ2-1,CASSGPRGHGLDEQFF,TGTGCCAGCAGCGGACCCCGGGGCCACGGGCTCGATGAGCAGTTCTTC
TRBV5-6,-,few,TRBJ2-3,CASSSTLATGGDTQYF,TGTGCCAGCAGCTCGACCCTGGCGACAGGAGGGGATACGCAGTATTTT
TRBV28,TRBD1,-,TRBJ2-7,CASSRYGTGALGEQYF,TGTGCCAGCAGCCGATACGGGACAGGGGCCTTGGGTGAGCAGTACTTC
TRBV6-1,TRBD2,-,TRBJ2-3,CASTYGGDADTQYF,TGTGCCAGCACCTACGGGGGGGACGCGGATACGCAGTATTTT
TRBV5-4,-,-,TRBJ2-5,CASSLRLMLLPHQETQYF,TGTGCCAGCAGCTTACGCCTGATGTTGTTACCGCACCAAGAGACCCAGTACTTC
TRBV4-3,TRBD2,-,TRBJ2-7,CASSQDIRTSGSYEQYF,TGCGCCAGCAGCCAAGATATCAGGACTAGCGGTTCCTACGAGCAGTACTTC
TRBV4-1,TRBD2,-,TRBJ2-7,CASSQAYQRGAASYEQYF,TGCGCCAGCAGCCAAGCTTACCAGCGGGGGGCTGCATCCTACGAGCAGTACTTC
TRBV18,-,-,TRBJ2-1,CASSLSVTAYNEQFF,TGTGCCAGCTCACTGTCCGTGACGGCATACAATGAGCAGTTCTTC
TRBV6-6,TRBD1,-,TRBJ1-2,CASSQLLTGEYYGYTF,TGTGCCAGCAGTCAACTCCTGACAGGGGAATACTATGGCTACACCTTC
TRBV20-1,-,few,TRBJ1-2,CSAKVYGYTF,TGCAGTGCTAAGGTCTATGGCTACACCTTC
TRBV28,-,-,TRBJ2-3,CASSSTGGKDTQYF,TGTGCCAGCAGTTCAACAGGAGGTAAAGATACGCAGTATTTT
TRBV15,-,-,TRBJ1-1,CATSLRQRGKGFTEAFF,TGTGCCACCAGCTTACGACAGCGGGGGAAAGGATTCACTGAAGCTTTCTTT
TRBV19,-,few,TRBJ2-1,CASSIAGSYNEQFF,TGTGCCAGTAGTATTGCGGGGTCCTACAATGAGCAGTTCTTC